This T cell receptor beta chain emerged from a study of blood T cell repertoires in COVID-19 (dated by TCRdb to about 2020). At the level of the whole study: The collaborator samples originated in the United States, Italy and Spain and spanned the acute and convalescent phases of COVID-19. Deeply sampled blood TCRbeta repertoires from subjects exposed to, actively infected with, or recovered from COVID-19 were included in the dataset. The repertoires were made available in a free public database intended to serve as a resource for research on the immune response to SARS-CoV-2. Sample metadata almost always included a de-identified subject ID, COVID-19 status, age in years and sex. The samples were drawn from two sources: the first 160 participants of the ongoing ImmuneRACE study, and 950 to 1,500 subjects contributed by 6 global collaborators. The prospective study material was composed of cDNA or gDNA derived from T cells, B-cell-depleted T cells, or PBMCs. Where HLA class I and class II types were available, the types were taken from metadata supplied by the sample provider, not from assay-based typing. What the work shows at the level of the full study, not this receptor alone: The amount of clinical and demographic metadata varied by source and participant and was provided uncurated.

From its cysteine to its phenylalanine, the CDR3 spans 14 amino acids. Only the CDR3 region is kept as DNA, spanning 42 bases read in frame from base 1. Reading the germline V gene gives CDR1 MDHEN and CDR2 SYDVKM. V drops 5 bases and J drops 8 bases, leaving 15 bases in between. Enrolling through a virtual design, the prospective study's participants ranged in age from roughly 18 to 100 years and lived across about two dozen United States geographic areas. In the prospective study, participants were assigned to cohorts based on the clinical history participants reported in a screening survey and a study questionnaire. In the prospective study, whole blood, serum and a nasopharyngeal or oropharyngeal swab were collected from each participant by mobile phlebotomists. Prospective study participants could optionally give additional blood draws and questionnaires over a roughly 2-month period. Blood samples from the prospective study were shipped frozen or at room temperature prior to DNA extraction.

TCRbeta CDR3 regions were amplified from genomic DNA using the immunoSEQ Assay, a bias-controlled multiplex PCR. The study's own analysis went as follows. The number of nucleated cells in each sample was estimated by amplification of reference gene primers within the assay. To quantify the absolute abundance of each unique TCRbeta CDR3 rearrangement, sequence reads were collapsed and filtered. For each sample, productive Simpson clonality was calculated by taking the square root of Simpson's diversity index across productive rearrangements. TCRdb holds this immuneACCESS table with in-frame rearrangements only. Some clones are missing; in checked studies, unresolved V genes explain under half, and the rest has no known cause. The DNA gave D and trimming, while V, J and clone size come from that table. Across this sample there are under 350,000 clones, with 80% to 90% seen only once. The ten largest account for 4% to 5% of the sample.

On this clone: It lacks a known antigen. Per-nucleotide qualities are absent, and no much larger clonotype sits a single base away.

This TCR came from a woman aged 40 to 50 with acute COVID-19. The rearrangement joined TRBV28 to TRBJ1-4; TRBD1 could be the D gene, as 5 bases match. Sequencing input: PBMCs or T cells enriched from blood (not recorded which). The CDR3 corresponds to CASSGDLGWEKLFF. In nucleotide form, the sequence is TGTGCCAGCAGTGGGGACTTAGGGTGGGAAAAACTGTTTTTT. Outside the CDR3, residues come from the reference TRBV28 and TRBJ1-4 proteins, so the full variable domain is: DVKVTQSSRYLVKRTGEKVFLECVQDMDHENMFWYRQDPGLGLRLIYFSYDVKMKEKGDIPEGYSVSREKKERFSLILESASTNQTSMYLCASSGDLGWEKLFFGSGTQLSVL.